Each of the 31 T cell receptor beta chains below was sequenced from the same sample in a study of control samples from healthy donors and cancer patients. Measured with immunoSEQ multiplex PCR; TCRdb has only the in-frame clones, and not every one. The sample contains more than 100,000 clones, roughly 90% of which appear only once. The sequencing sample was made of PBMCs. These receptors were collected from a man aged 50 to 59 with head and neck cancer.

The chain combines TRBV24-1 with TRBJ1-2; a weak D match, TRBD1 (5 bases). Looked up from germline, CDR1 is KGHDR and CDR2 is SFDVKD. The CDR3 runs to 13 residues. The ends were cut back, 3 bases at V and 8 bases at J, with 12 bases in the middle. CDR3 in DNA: TGTGCCACCAGTGATAAACAGGCGTGGGGCTACACCTTC. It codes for CATSDKQAWGYTF.

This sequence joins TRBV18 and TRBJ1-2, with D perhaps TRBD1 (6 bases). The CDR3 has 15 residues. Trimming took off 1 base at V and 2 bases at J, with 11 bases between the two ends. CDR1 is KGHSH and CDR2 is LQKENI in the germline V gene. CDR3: CASSPLADSNYGYTF. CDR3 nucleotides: TGTGCCAGCTCACCACTTGCGGACAGCAACTATGGCTACACCTTC.

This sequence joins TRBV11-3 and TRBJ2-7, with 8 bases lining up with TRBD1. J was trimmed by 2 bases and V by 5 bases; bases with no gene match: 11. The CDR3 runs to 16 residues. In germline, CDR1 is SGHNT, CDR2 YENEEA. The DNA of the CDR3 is TGTGCCAGCAGCCCAAGGACAGGGTTTGGAGCCTACGAGCAGTACTTC. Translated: CASSPRTGFGAYEQYF.

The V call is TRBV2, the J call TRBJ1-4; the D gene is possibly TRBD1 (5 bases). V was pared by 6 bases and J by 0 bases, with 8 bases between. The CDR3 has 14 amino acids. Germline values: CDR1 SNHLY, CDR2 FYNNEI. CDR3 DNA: TGTGCCAGCAGGGAGACAGCAACTAATGAAAAACTGTTTTTT. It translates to CASRETATNEKLFF.

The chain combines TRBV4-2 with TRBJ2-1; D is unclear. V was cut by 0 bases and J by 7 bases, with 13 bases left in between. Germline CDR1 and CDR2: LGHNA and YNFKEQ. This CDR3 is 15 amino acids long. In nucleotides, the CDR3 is TGTGCCAGCAGCCAAGAGACCGGGTCCGGGAATGAGCAGTTCTTC. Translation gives CASSQETGSGNEQFF.

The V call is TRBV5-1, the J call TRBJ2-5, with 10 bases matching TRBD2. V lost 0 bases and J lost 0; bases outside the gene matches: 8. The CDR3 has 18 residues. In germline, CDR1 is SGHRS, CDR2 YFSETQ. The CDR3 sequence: CASSLGSGGAGYQETQYF. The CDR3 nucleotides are TGCGCCAGCAGCTTGGGGAGCGGGGGGGCCGGGTACCAAGAGACCCAGTACTTC. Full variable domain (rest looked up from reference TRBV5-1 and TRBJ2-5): KAGVTQTPRYLIKTRGQQVTLSCSPISGHRSVSWYQQTPGQGLQFLFEYFSETQRNKGNFPGRFSGRQFSNSRSEMNVSTLELGDSALYLCASSLGSGGAGYQETQYFGPGTRLLVL.

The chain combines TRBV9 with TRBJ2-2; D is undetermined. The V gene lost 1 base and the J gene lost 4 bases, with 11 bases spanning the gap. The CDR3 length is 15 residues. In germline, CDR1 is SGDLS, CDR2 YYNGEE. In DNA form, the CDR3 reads TGTGCCAGCAGCGTAACTTCAGACCCCACCGGGGAGCTGTTTTTT. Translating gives CASSVTSDPTGELFF.

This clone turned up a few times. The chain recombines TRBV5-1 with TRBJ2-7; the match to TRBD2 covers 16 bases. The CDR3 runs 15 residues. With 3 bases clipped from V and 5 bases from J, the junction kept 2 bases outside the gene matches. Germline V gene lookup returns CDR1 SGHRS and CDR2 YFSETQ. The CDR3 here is CASSSGLAGGDEQYF. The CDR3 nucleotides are TGCGCCAGCAGCTCGGGACTAGCGGGAGGGGACGAGCAGTACTTC.

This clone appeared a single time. This CDR3 is CASSGTSGGLFSGNTIYF. The CDR3 nucleotides read TGTGCCAGCAGTGGAACCTCAGGGGGATTATTCTCTGGAAACACCATATATTTT. The V call is TRBV6-1, the J call TRBJ1-3, with 7 bases that match TRBD1. This CDR3 spans 18 amino acids. Unmatched junction bases numbered 12, after V lost 4 bases and J lost 0 bases. Looked up from germline, CDR1 is MNHNS and CDR2 is SASEGT.

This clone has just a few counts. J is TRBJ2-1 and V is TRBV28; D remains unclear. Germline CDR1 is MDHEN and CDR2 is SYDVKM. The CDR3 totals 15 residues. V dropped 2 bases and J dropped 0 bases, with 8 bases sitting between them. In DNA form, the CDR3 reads TGTGCCAGCAGTTTAATGCTAAGCTCCTACAATGAGCAGTTCTTC. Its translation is CASSLMLSSYNEQFF. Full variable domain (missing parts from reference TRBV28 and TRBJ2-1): DVKVTQSSRYLVKRTGEKVFLECVQDMDHENMFWYRQDPGLGLRLIYFSYDVKMKEKGDIPEGYSVSREKKERFSLILESASTNQTSMYLCASSLMLSSYNEQFFGPGTRLTVL.

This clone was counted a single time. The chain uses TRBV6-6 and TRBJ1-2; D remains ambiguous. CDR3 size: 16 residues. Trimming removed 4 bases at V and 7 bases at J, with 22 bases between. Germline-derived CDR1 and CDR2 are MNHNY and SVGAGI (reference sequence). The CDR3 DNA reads TGTGCCAGCAGTTTAACGCTTGATGGTTCCCCTGGTGGCTACACCTTC. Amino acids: CASSLTLDGSPGGYTF.

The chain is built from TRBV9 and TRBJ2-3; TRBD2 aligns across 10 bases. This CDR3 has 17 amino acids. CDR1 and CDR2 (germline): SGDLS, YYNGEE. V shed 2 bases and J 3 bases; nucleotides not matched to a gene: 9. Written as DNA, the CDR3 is TGTGCCAGCAGCGTTCCAGCGGGGGGGCCACGGACAGATACGCAGTATTTT. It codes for CASSVPAGGPRTDTQYF.

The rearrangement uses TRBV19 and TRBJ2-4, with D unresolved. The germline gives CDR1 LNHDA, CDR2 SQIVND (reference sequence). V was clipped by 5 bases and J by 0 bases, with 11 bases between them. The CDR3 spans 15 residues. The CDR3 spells CASSGNSLAKNIQYF. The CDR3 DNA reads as TGTGCCAGTAGTGGGAACAGTCTAGCCAAAAACATTCAGTACTTC.

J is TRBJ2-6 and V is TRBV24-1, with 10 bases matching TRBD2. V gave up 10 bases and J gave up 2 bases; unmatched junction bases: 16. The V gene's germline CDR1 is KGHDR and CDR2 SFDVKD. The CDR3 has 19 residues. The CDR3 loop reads CATEQRSSGRTPGANVLTF. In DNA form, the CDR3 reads TGTGCCACAGAGCAGCGCTCTAGCGGGAGAACCCCTGGGGCCAACGTCCTGACTTTC.

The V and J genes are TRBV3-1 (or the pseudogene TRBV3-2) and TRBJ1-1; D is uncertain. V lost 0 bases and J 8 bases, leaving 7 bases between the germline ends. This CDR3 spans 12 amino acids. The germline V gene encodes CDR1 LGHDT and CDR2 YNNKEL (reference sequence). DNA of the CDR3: TGTGCCAGCAGCCAAGATGGAGGGGAAGCTTTCTTT. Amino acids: CASSQDGGEAFF.

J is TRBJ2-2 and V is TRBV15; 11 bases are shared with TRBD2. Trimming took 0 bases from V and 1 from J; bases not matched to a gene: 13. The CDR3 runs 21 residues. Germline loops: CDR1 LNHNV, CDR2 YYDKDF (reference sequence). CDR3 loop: CATSRDLRLAGLRKNTGELFF. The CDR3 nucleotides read TGTGCCACCAGCAGAGATCTTAGACTAGCGGGGTTAAGAAAGAACACCGGGGAGCTGTTTTTT.

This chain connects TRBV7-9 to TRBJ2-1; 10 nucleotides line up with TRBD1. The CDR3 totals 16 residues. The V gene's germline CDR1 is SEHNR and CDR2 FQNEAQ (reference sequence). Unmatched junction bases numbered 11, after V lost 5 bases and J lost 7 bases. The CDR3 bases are TGTGCCAGCAGCCCCCACCGGGACAGGGGAAGGAATGAGCAGTTCTTC. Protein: CASSPHRDRGRNEQFF. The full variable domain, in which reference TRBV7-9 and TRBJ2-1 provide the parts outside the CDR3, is DTGVSQNPRHKITKRGQNVTFRCDPISEHNRLYWYRQTLGQGPEFLTYFQNEAQLEKSRLLSDRFSAERPKGSFSTLEIQRTEQGDSAMYLCASSPHRDRGRNEQFFGPGTRLTVL.

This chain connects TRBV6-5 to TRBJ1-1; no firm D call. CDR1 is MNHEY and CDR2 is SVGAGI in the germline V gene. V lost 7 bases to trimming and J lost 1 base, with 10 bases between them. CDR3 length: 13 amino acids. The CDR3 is CASKVAPNTEAFF. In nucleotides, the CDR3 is TGTGCCAGCAAGGTGGCCCCGAACACTGAAGCTTTCTTT.

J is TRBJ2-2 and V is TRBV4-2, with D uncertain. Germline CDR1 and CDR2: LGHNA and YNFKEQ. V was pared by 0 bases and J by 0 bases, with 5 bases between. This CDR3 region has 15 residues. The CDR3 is CASSQETANTGELFF. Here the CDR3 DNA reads TGTGCCAGCAGCCAAGAGACGGCGAACACCGGGGAGCTGTTTTTT.

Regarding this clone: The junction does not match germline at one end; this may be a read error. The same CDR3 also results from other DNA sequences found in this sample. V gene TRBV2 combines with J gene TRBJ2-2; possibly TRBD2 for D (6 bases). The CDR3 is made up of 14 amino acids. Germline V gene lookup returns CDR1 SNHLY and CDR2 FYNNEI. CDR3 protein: CASRVIGGTGELFF. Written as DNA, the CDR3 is TGCGCCAGCAGGGTTATCGGGGGCACCGGGGAGCTGTTTTTT.

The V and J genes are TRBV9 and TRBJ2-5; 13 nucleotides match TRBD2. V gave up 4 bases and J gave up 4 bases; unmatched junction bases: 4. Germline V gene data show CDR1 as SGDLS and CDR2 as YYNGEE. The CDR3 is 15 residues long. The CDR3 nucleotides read TGTGCCAGCAGCTCCGGACTAGCGGGAGTAGAGACCCAGTACTTC. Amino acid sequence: CASSSGLAGVETQYF.

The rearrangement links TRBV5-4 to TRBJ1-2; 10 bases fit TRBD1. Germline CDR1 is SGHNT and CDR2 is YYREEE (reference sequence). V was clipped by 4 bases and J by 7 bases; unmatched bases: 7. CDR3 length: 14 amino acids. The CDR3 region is CASSVPRDRGGYTF. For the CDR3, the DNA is TGTGCCAGCAGCGTCCCAAGGGACAGGGGTGGCTACACCTTC.

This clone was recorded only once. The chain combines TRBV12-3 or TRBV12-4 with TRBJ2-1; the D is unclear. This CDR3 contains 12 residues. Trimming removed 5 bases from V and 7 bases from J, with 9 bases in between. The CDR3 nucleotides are TGTGCCAGCAGTATTCGTGGGAATGAGCAGTTCTTC. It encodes CASSIRGNEQFF.

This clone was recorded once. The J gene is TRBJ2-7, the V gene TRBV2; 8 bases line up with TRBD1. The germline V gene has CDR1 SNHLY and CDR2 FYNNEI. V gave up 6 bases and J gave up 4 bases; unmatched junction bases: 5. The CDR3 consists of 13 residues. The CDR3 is CASRDRVGYEQYF. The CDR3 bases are TGTGCCAGCAGGGACAGGGTAGGGTACGAGCAGTACTTC. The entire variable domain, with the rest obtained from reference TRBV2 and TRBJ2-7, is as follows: EPEVTQTPSHQVTQMGQEVILRCVPISNHLYFYWYRQILGQKVEFLVSFYNNEISEKSEIFDDQFSVERPDGSNFTLKIRSTKLEDSAMYFCASRDRVGYEQYFGPGTRLTVT.

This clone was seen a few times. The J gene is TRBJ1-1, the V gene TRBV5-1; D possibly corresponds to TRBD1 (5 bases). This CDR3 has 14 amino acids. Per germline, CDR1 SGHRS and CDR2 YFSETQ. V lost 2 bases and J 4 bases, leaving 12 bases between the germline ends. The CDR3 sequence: CASSFGGSGTEAFF. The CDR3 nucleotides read TGCGCCAGCAGCTTCGGGGGGTCGGGCACTGAAGCTTTCTTT.

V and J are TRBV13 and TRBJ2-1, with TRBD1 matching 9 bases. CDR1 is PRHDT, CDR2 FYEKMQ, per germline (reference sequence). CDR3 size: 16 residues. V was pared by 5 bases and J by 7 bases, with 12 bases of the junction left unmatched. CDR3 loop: CASSPRGTGWVNEQFF. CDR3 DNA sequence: TGTGCCAGCAGCCCACGAGGGACAGGGTGGGTAAATGAGCAGTTCTTC. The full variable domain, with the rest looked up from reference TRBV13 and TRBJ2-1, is AAGVIQSPRHLIKEKRETATLKCYPIPRHDTVYWYQQGPGQDPQFLISFYEKMQSDKGSIPDRFSAQQFSDYHSELNMSSLELGDSALYFCASSPRGTGWVNEQFFGPGTRLTVL.

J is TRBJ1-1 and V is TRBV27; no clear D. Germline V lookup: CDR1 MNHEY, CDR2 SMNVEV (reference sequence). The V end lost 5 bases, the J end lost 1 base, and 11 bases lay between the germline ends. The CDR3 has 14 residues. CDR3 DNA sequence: TGTGCCAGCAGTACCCGACGGGGGAACACTGAAGCTTTCTTT. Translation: CASSTRRGNTEAFF.

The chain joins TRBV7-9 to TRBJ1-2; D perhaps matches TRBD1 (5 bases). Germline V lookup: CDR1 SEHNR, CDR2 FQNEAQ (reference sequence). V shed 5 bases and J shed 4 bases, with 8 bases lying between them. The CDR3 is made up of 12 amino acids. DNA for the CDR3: TGTGCCAGCAGCCCGACAGCCTATGGCTACACCTTC. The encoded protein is CASSPTAYGYTF.

The CDR3: CASSQATGGGSSYEQYF. CDR3 DNA: TGTGCCAGCAGCCAAGCCACCGGGGGCGGGAGCTCCTACGAGCAGTACTTC. This chain joins TRBV4-2 and TRBJ2-7; TRBD2 is a possible D gene (7 bases). This CDR3 contains 17 residues. Germline loops: CDR1 LGHNA, CDR2 YNFKEQ. The ends were cut back, 1 base at V and 0 bases at J, with 16 bases in the middle.

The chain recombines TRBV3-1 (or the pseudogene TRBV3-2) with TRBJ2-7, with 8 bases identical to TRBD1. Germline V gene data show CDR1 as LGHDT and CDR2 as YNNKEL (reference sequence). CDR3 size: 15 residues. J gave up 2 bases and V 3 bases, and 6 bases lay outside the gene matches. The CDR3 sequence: CASSQTTGGPYEQYF. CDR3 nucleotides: TGTGCCAGCAGCCAGACTACAGGGGGACCCTACGAGCAGTACTTC.

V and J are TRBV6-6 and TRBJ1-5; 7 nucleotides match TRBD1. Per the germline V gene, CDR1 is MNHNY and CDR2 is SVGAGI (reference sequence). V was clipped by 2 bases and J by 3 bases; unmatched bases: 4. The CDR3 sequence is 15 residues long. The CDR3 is CASSYRDSHNQPQHF. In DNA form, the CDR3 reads TGTGCCAGCAGTTACCGGGACAGCCACAATCAGCCCCAGCATTTT.